Reported below is one T cell receptor (beta chain). Antigen specificity is unknown. These data originate in a study of cytomegalovirus exposure and HLA in healthy donors. About the research overall: When about 400 donors were genotyped, around 77% of them were found to fall in the Caucasian-associated ancestry cluster. Study findings and constraints: Later analysis identified a missense DCLRE1C variant that was linked to TCR beta V- and J-gene trimming.

Each donor was healthy, and each was a bone marrow donor. The PCR used 60 Vbeta and 13 Jbeta primers. Libraries were prepared by immunoSEQ multiplex PCR; TCRdb keeps only in-frame clonotypes and omits some of them. The sample contains over 80,000 clones, 82% of which appear only once. This sequence originates from a man in his forties or fifties in good health and CMV-seronegative. Sequenced material: PBMCs.

CDR3 DNA: TGTGCCAGCAGTCCCGGCGGGTCCTCCTACGAGCAGTACTTC. This gives the protein CASSPGGSSYEQYF. This chain uses TRBV7-9 with TRBJ2-7, with a weak D call TRBD2 (5 bases). The germline V and J ends were trimmed by 6 bases and 0 bases, with 12 bases remaining between them. The CDR3 is 14 amino acids. CDR1 is SEHNR, CDR2 FQNEAQ, per germline (reference sequence).